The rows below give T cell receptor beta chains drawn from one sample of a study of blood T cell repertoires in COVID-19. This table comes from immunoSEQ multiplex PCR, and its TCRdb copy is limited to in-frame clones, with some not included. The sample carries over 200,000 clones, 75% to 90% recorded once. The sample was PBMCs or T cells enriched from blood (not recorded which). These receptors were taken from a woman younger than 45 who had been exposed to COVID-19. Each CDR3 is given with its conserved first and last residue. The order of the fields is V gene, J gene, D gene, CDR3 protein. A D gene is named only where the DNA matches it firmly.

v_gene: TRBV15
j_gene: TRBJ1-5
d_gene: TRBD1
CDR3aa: CATSIGQGRTPQHF

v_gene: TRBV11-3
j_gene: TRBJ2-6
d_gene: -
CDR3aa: CASSLYSSGANVLTF

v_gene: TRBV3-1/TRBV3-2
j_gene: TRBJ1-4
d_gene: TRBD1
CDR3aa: CASSQTGYNEKLFF

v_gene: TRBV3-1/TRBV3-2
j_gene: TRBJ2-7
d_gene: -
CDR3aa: CASSQGIGRGGEQYF

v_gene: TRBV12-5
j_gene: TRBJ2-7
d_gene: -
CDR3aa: CASGWDTYYEQYF

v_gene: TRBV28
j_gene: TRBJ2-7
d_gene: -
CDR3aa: CASSFYSGAGEQYF

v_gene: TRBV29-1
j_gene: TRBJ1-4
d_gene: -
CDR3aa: CSVARQDSEKLFF

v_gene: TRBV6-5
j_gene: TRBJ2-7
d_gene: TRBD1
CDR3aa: CASRTGDLAYEQYF

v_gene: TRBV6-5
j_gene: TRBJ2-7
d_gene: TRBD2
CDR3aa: CASSPSSHGGYEQYF

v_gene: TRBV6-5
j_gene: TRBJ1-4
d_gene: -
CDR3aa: CASSRSGEKLFF

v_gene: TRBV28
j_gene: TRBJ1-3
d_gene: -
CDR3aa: CASSPDSGNRPENTIYF

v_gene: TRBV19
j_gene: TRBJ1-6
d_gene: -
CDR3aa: CASNRISGSPLHF

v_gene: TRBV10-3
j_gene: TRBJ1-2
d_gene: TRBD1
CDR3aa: CAISVDRVRGYTF

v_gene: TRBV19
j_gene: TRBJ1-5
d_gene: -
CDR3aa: CASSGTGTLDTYSNQPQHF

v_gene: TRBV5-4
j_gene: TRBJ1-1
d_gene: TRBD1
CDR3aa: CASSSYRGGTEAFF

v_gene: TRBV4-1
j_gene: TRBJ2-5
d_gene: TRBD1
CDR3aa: CASSPGTAIQETQYF

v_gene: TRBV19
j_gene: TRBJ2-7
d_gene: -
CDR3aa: CASMAANGAEQYF

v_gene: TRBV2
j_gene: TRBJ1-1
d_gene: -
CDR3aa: CASSDGPSRAGIVFF

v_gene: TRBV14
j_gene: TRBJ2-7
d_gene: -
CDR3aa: CASSPGNSYEQYF

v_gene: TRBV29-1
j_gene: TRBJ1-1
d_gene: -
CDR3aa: CSAGQGMNTEAFF

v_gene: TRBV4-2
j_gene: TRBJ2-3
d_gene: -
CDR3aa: CASSQDRVGTDTQYF

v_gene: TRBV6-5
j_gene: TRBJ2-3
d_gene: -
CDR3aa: CASSPPTGPTDTQYF

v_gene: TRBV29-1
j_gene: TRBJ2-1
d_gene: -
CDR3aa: CSVVGGGSSYNEQFF

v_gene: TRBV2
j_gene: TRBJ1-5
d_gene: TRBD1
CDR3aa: CASIRDRGVGQPQHF

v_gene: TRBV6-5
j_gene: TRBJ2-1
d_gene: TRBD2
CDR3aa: CASSTRGGAWDEQFF

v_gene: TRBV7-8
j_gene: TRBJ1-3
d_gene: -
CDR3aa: CASSSPNYGNTIYF

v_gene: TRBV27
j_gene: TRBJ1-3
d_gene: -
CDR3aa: CASSQQVPSSGNIIYF

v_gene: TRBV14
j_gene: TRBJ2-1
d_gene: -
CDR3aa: CASSPPPGPLF

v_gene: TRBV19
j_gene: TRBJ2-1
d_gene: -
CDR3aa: CASSIDIEQGYEQFF

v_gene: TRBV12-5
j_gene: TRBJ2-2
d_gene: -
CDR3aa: CASGLGQGGTGELFF

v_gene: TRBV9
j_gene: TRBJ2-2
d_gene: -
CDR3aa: CASSVNLETGELFF

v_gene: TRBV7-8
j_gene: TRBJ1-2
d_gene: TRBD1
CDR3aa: CASSLATGTGLYGYTF

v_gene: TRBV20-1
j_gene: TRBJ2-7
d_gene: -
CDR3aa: CSAPRENEQYF

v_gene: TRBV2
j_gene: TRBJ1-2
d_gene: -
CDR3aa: CASRWKGNYGYTF

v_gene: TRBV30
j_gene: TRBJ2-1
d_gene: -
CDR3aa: CAWSGSYNEQFF

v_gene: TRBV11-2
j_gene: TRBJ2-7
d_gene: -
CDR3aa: CASSPGGSPISYEQYF

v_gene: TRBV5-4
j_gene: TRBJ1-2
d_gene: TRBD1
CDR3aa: CASSLDRGNGYTF

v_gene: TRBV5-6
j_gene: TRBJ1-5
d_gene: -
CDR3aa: CASSLDRANQPQHF

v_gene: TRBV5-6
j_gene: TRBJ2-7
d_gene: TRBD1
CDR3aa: CASTILALGQGVYGEQYF

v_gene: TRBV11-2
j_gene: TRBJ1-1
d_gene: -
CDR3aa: CASSHHWGDTEAFF

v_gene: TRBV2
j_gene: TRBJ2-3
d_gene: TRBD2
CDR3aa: CASRLGASGGTSTDTQYF

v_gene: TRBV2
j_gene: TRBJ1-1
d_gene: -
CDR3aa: CASSGRSGNTEAFF

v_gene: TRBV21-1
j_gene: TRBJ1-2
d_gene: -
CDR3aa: CASSKESARYGYTF

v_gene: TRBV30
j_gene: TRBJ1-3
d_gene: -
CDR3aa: CAWRSYSQASSGNTIYF

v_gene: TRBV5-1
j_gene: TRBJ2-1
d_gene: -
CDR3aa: CASSLAGRGGRYEQFF

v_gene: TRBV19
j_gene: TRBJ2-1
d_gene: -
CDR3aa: CASSEQGYEQFF

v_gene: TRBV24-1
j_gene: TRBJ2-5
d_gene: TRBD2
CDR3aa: CATSGRDSQTSVITGTQYF

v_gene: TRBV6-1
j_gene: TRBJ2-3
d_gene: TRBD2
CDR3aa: CASSEWPTSGGASNTQYF

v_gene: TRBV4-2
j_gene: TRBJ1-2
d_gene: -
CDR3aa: CASSQDAGEGYTF

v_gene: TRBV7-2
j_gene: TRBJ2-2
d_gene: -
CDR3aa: CASEGGTYTGELFF

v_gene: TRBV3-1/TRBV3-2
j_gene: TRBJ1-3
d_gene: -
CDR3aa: CASSQGGGNTIYF

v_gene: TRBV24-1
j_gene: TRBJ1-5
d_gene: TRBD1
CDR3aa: CATSDAGGSNQPQHF

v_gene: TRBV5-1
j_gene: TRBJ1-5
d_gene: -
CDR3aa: CASSLGPGIVQPQHF

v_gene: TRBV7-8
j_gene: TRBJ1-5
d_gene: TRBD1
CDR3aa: CASSLERAGGQPQHF